Below are 24 T cell receptor beta chains sequenced from a single sample in a study of shared clonotypes between healthy human individuals (dated by TCRdb to the early 2020s). Receptor amplification or capture employed the immunoSEQ multiplex PCR assay. What TCRdb holds here is the immuneACCESS table cut down to in-frame rearrangements. Part of the clones is not present; checked against another copy, under half of the missing clones reflect an unresolved V gene, and the others are unexplained. The sample table holds about 1 million clones, of which about 76% were seen once. The ten biggest clones cover roughly 1.4% of the sample. The sample was memory CD4+ T cells sorted from blood. What this sample's cell subset or site label stands for: CD45RA-negative fraction. The receptor set was obtained from a man between 18 and 29 years old in good health.

To note about this clone: Other DNA sequences in the same sample also yield this CDR3. This chain uses TRBV28 with TRBJ2-7, with unresolved D. V was trimmed by 2 bases and J by 0 bases, leaving 2 bases between them. This CDR3 has 12 amino acids. Germline CDR1 and CDR2: MDHEN and SYDVKM. CDR3 coding DNA: TGTGCCAGCAGTTTAAGCTCCTACGAGCAGTACTTC. Its translation is CASSLSSYEQYF.

This chain joins TRBV6-1 and TRBJ1-2; tentative D call: TRBD1 (6 bases). The V gene lost 4 bases and the J gene lost 0 bases, with 12 bases spanning the gap. The CDR3 extends over 15 amino acids. Germline CDR1 reads MNHNS; CDR2 reads SASEGT. CDR3 loop: CASSVYREANYGYTF. The CDR3 nucleotides are TGTGCCAGCAGTGTCTACAGGGAGGCTAACTATGGCTACACCTTC.

This clone was detected once. This chain joins TRBV5-1 and TRBJ1-1; 7 bases fit TRBD1. Looked up from germline, CDR1 is SGHRS and CDR2 is YFSETQ. The trim removed 2 bases at V and 1 base at J, leaving 5 bases unmatched. The CDR3 extends over 15 amino acids. The CDR3 DNA is TGCGCCAGCAGCTTTCGGACAGGCTCGAACACTGAAGCTTTCTTT. As protein: CASSFRTGSNTEAFF.

The chain has TRBV5-1 and TRBJ2-1, with 9 bases fitting TRBD2. V shed 6 bases and J 4 bases; nucleotides not matched to a gene: 5. Germline-derived CDR1 and CDR2 are SGHRS and YFSETQ. This CDR3 has 14 amino acids. CDR3 bases: TGCGCCAGCAAAATAGCGGGAGAATACAATGAGCAGTTCTTC. Translated: CASKIAGEYNEQFF.

The chain uses TRBV5-1 and TRBJ2-2; D is undetermined. Trimming left V 1 base short and J 6 bases short, with 13 bases between. CDR1 SGHRS and CDR2 YFSETQ come from the germline V gene. This CDR3 is 15 amino acids long. This CDR3 reads CASSLSAGQPGELFF. As DNA, the CDR3 is TGCGCCAGCAGCTTGTCCGCTGGCCAGCCCGGGGAGCTGTTTTTT.

The chain carries TRBV6-5 and TRBJ2-2, with D possibly matching TRBD2 (5 bases). The CDR3 length is 15 residues. The ends were cut back, 6 bases at V and 4 bases at J, with 15 bases in the middle. Germline CDR1 is MNHEY and CDR2 is SVGAGI. CDR3 residues: CASSRAPSGTGELFF. The DNA for the CDR3 is TGTGCCAGCAGCCGGGCCCCGAGCGGCACCGGGGAGCTGTTTTTT.

J is TRBJ1-6 and V is TRBV18, with 8 bases matching TRBD1. Germline loops: CDR1 KGHSH, CDR2 LQKENI. CDR3 size: 15 residues. With 6 bases clipped from V and 5 bases from J, the junction kept 6 bases outside the gene matches. The CDR3 loop reads CASSPQDRDNSPLHF. Here the CDR3 DNA reads TGTGCCAGCTCTCCCCAGGACAGGGATAATTCACCCCTCCACTTT.

The V and J genes are TRBV27 and TRBJ2-4; D is possibly TRBD1 (5 bases). V lost 3 bases to trimming and J lost 3 bases, with 15 bases between them. The CDR3 is made up of 16 amino acids. Germline values: CDR1 MNHEY, CDR2 SMNVEV (reference sequence). CDR3 DNA: TGTGCCAGCAGTTTTAGGGGCTCCCTTGTCAAAAACATTCAGTACTTC. It encodes CASSFRGSLVKNIQYF.

This clone has at least ten counts. Other nucleotide sequences from this sample produce the same CDR3. The chain links TRBV18 to TRBJ2-7; TRBD1 is a possible D gene (7 bases). Germline V gene sequence: CDR1 KGHSH, CDR2 LQKENI. The length of the CDR3 is 15 residues. V lost 2 bases, J lost 0 bases, and 11 bases lay in between. The CDR3 loop reads CASSPGQGGSYEQYF. The CDR3 DNA sequence: TGTGCCAGCTCACCAGGGCAGGGGGGCTCCTACGAGCAGTACTTC. The whole variable domain, remainder taken from reference TRBV18 and TRBJ2-7, is NAGVMQNPRHLVRRRGQEARLRCSPMKGHSHVYWYRQLPEEGLKFMVYLQKENIIDESGMPKERFSAEFPKEGPSILRIQQVVRGDSAAYFCASSPGQGGSYEQYFGPGTRLTVT.

This clone appeared a few times. The CDR3 region has the DNA TGTGCCAGCATAAGGGGAGTGGGTACTGAAGCTTTCTTT. Amino acid sequence: CASIRGVGTEAFF. The J gene is TRBJ1-1, the V gene TRBV2; possible D gene TRBD1, 5 bases. Germline values: CDR1 SNHLY, CDR2 FYNNEI. The ends were cut back, 7 bases at V and 5 bases at J, with 14 bases in the middle. The CDR3 length is 13 residues.

V and J are TRBV23-1 and TRBJ1-3; maybe TRBD1 (5 bases). TRBV23-1 is reported as an ORF; its role is uncertain. The CDR3 covers 21 residues. The V end was cut by 0 bases, the J end by 0 bases, with 24 bases between. The CDR3 region has the DNA TGCGCCAGCAGTCAATCGATCGAGAATGGGGGGGGAAAAAACTCTGGAAACACCATATATTTT. Its protein product is CASSQSIENGGGKNSGNTIYF.

Worth noting for this clone: At the DNA level, this CDR3 is encoded by other sequences in the same sample as well. The genes are TRBV5-1 and TRBJ2-2; 7 positions match TRBD2. V lost 4 bases and J lost 4; bases outside the gene matches: 4. Germline V gene lookup returns CDR1 SGHRS and CDR2 YFSETQ. The CDR3 loop spans 14 amino acids. The CDR3 here is CASSLGGSTGELFF. In DNA form, the CDR3 reads TGCGCCAGCAGCCTGGGGGGGAGCACCGGGGAGCTGTTTTTT.

This clone was detected ten times or more. The chain couples TRBV5-4 to TRBJ2-1; 9 nucleotides align to TRBD2. There are 15 residues in the CDR3. V trimming: 4 bases; J trimming: 4 bases; junction bases outside the gene matches: 6. Germline CDR1 and CDR2: SGHNT and YYREEE (reference sequence). Here the CDR3 reads CASSMSSGGYNEQFF. The CDR3 nucleotides are TGTGCCAGCAGCATGAGTAGCGGGGGATACAATGAGCAGTTCTTC.

The rearrangement links TRBV2 to TRBJ2-1; the match to TRBD1 covers 11 bases. Germline CDR1 is SNHLY and CDR2 is FYNNEI. The V gene end was trimmed by 8 bases and the J gene end by 9 bases; junction bases not matched to a gene: 9. CDR3 size: 14 residues. The CDR3 DNA is TGTGCCAGCGGGAGGGACAGGGGGTTGAGTGAGCAGTTCTTC. It translates to CASGRDRGLSEQFF.

V gene TRBV2 combines with J gene TRBJ2-3; TRBD1 is a possible D gene (6 bases). CDR1 and CDR2 from the germline V gene are SNHLY and FYNNEI. The CDR3 is 15 amino acids. Deletions cut 4 bases from V and 0 bases from J, with 11 bases between. The CDR3 coding sequence is TGTGCCAGCAGTGCCGGGACACGTAGCACAGATACGCAGTATTTT. This codes for CASSAGTRSTDTQYF.

The rearrangement uses TRBV7-3 and TRBJ1-4; D unresolved. The CDR3 is 15 amino acids. V lost 5 bases, J lost 7 bases, and 17 bases lay in between. CDR1 and CDR2 from the germline V gene are SGHTA and FQGTGA. DNA of the CDR3: TGTGCCAGCAGCGCCCTAGGCAGTGAGGGTGAAAAACTGTTTTTT. It is translated as CASSALGSEGEKLFF.

The chain recombines TRBV28 with TRBJ2-1; 8 nucleotides match TRBD1. This CDR3 has 15 amino acids. Germline-derived CDR1 and CDR2 are MDHEN and SYDVKM. Trimming at V came to 5 bases and at J to 7 bases, leaving 10 bases not matched to a gene. The CDR3 sequence: CASSGGQASRNEQFF. The CDR3 DNA sequence: TGTGCCAGCAGTGGGGGACAGGCCTCGCGAAATGAGCAGTTCTTC.

The chain carries TRBV5-4 and TRBJ2-7, with D uncertain. This CDR3 is 12 amino acids long. V gave up 1 base and J gave up 4 bases, with 6 bases separating them. CDR1 SGHNT and CDR2 YYREEE come from the germline V gene (reference sequence). CDR3 DNA sequence: TGTGCCAGCAGCTTGTGGCCTTACGAGCAGTACTTC. Translated: CASSLWPYEQYF.

This chain joins TRBV30 and TRBJ1-6; D ambiguous. Trimming took off 4 bases at V and 6 bases at J, with 13 bases between the two ends. This CDR3 spans 14 amino acids. CDR1 and CDR2 (germline): GTSNPN, SVGIG (reference sequence). The CDR3 loop is CAWTRSPGNSPLHF. DNA of the CDR3: TGTGCCTGGACGAGGAGCCCGGGTAATTCACCCCTCCACTTT.

The chain combines TRBV7-2 with TRBJ2-3; 9 nucleotides agree with TRBD1. This CDR3 is 17 amino acids long. The J segment lost 5 bases and the V segment lost 1 base, leaving 10 bases of the junction unmatched. The germline CDR1 and CDR2 sequences are SGHTA and FQGNSA. The chain's CDR3 is CASSLGRYRGREDTQYF. CDR3 DNA sequence: TGTGCCAGCAGCTTAGGACGATACAGGGGGCGGGAAGATACGCAGTATTTT.

The chain couples TRBV7-6 to TRBJ2-1; 8 bases agree with TRBD2. The CDR3 covers 17 residues. J lost 0 bases, V lost 1 base, and 5 bases had no gene match. Germline V gene lookup returns CDR1 SGHVS and CDR2 FNYEAQ. The CDR3: CASSLGTSGLSYNEQFF. The CDR3 DNA sequence: TGTGCCAGCAGCTTAGGCACTAGCGGTCTCTCCTACAATGAGCAGTTCTTC.

Points on this clone: One end of the junction is discordant with germline, which a read error may explain. The J gene is TRBJ1-1, the V gene TRBV30; possible D gene TRBD1, 6 bases. CDR3 length: 13 amino acids. Germline V gives CDR1 GTSNPN, CDR2 SVGIG (reference sequence). The CDR3 here is CAWSGRRGPDAFF. The CDR3 DNA sequence: TGTGCCTGGAGTGGAAGACGGGGGCCTGACGCTTTCTTT.

This clone was seen a single time. This chain uses TRBV5-8 with TRBJ1-6, with D uncertain. This CDR3 is built from 11 residues. With 2 bases removed from V and 9 bases from J, the gap between germline ends came to 3 bases. Germline V gene sequence: CDR1 SGHTS, CDR2 YDEGEE. DNA for the CDR3: TGTGCCAGCAGCTTACGTTCACCCCTCCACTTT. This codes for CASSLRSPLHF.

The chain carries TRBV4-1 and TRBJ2-5; possibly TRBD1 or TRBD2 for D (5 bases each). Per the germline V gene, CDR1 is MGHRA and CDR2 is YSYEKL. The germline V and J ends were trimmed by 4 bases and 5 bases, with 23 bases remaining between them. The CDR3 has 17 residues. The CDR3 bases are TGCGCCAGCAGCCTAGCCGTTTATAACGGGGCAGGGGAGACCCAGTACTTC. Its translation is CASSLAVYNGAGETQYF.